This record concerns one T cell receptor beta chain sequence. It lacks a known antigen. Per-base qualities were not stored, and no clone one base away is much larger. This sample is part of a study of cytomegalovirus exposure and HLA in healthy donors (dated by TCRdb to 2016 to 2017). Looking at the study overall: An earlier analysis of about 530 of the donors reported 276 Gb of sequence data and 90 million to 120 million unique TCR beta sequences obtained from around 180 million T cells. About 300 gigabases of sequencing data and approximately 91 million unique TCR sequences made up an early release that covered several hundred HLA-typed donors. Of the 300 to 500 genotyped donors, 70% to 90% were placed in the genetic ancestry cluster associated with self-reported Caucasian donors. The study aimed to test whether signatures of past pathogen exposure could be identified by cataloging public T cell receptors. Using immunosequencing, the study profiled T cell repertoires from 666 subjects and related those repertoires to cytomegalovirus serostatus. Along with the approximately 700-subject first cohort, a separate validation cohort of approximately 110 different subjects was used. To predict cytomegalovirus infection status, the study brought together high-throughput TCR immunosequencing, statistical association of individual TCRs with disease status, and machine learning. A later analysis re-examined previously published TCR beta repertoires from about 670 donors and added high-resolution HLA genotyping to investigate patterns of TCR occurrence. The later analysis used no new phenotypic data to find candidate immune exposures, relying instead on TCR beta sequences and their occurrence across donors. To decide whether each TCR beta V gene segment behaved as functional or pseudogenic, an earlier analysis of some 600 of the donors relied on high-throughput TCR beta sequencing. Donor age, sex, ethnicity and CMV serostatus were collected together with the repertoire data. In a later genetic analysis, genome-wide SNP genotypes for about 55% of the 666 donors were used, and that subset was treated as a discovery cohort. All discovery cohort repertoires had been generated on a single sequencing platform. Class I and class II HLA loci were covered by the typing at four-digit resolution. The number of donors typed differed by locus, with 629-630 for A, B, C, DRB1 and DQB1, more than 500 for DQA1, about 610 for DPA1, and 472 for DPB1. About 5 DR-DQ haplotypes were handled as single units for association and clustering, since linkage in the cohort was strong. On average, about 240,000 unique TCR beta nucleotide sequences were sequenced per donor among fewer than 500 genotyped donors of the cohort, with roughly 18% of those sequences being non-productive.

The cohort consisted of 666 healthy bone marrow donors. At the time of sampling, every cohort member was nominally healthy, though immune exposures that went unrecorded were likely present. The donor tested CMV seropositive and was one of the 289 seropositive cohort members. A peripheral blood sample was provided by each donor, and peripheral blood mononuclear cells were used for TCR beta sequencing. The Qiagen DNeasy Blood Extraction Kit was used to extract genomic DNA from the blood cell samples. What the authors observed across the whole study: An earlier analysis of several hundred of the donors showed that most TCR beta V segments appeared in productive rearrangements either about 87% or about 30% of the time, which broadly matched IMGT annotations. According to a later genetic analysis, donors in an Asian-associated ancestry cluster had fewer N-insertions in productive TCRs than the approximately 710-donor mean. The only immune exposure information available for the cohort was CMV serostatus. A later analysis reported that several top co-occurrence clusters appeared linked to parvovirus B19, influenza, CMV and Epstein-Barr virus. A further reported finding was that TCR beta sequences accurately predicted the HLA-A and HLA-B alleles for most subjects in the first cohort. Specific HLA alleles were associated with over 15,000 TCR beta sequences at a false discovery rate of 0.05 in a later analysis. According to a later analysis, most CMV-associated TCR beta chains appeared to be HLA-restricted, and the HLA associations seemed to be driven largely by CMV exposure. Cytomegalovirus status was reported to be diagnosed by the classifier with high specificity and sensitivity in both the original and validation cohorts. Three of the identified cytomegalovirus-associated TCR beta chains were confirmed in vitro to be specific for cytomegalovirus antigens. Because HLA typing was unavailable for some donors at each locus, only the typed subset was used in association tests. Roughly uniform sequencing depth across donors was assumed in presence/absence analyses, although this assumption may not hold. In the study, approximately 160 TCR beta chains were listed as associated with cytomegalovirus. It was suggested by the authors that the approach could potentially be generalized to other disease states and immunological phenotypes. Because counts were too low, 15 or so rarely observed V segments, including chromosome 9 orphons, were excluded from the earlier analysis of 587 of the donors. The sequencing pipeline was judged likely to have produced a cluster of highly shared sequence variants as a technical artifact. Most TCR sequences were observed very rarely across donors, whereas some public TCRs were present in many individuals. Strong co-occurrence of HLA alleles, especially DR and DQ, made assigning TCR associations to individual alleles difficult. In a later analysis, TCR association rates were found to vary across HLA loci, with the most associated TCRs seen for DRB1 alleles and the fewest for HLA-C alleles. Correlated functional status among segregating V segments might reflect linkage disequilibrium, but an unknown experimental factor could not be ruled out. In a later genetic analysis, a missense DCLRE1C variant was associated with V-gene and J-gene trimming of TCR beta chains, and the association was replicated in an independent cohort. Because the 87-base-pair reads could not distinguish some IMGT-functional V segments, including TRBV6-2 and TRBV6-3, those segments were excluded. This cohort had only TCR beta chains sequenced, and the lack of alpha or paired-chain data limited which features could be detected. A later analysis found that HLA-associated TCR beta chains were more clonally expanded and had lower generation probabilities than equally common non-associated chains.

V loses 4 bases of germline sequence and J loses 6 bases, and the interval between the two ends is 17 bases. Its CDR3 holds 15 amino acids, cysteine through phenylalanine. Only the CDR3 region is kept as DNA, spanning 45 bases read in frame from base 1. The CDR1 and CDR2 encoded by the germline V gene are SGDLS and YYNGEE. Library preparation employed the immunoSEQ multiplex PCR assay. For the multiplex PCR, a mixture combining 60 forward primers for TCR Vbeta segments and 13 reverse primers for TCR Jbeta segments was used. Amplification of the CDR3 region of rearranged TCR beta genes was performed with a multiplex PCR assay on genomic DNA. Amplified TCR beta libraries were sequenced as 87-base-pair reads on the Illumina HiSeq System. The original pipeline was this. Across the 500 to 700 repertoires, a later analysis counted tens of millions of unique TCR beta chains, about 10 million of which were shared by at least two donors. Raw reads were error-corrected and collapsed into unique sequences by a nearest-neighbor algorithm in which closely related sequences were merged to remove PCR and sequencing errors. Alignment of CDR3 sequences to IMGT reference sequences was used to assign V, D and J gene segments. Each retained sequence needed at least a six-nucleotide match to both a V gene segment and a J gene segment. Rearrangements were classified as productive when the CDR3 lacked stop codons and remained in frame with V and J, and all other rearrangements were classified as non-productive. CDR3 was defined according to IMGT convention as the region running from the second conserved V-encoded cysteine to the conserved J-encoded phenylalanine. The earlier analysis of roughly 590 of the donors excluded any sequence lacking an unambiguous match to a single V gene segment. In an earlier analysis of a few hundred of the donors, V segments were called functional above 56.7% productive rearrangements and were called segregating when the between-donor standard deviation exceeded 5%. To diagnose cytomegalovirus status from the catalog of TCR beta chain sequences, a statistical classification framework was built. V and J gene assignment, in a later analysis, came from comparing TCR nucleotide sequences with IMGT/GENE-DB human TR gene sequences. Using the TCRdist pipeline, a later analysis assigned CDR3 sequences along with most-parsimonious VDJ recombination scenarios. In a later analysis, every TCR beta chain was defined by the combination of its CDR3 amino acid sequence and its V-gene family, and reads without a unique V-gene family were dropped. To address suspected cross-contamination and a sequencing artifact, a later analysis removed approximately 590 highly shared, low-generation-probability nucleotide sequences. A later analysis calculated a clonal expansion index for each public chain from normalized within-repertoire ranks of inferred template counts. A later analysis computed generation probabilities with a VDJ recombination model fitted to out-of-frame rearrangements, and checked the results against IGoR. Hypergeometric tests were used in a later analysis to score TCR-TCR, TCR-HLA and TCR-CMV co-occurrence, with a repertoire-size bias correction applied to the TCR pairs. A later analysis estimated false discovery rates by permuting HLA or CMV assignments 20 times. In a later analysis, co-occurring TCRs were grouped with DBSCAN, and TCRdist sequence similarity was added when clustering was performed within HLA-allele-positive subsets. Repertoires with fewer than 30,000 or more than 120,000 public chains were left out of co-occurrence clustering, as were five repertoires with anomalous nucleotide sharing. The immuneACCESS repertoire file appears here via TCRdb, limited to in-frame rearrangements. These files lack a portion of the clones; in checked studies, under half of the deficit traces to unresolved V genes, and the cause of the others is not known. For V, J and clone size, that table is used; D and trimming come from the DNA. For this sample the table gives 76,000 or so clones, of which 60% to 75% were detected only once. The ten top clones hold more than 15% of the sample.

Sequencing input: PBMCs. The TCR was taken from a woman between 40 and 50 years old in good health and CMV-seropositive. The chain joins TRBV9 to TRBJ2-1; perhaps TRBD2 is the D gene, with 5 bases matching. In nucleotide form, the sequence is TGTGCCAGCAGCCTATCCCCAGGCGGGCGCAATGAGCAGTTCTTC. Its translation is CASSLSPGGRNEQFF.